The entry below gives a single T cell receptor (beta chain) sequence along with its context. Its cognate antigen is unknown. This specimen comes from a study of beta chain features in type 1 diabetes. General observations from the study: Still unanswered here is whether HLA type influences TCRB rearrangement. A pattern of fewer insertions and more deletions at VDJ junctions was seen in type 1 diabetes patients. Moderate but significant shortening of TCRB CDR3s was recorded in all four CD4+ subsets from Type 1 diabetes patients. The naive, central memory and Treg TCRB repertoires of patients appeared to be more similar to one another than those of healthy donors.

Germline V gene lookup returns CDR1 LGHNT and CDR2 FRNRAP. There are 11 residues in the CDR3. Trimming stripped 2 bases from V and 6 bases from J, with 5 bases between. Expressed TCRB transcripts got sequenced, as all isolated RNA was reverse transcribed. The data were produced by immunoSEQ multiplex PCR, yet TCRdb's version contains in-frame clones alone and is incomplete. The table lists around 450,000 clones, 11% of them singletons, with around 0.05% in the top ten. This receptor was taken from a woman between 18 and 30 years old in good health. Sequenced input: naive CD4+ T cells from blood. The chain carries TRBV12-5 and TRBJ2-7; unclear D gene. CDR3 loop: CASGLNLEQYF. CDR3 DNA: TGTGCTAGTGGTTTGAACCTCGAGCAGTACTTC.